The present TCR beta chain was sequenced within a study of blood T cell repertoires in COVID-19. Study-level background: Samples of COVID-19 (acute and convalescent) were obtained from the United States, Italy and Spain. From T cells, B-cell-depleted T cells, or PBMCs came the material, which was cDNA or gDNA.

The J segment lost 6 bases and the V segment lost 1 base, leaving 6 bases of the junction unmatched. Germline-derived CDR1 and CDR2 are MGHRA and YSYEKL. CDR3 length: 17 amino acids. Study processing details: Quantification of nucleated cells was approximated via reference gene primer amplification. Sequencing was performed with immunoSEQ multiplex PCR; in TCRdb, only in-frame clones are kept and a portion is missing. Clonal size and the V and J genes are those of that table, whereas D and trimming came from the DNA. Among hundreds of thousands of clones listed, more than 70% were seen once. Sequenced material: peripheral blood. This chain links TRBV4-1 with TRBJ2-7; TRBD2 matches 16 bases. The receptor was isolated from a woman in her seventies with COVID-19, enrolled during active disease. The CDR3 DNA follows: TGCGCCAGCAGCCAAGTGGGACTAGCGGGGGGGCGAGGCGAGCAGTACTTC. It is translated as CASSQVGLAGGRGEQYF.